This T cell receptor beta chain comes out of a study of early T cells in non-severe SARS-CoV-2 infection. Across the whole study: Alpha and beta chains were unpaired, from unsorted whole-blood bulk RNA. Study conclusions and caveats: In VDJdb matching, anti-spike CD8 responses were favored while private and CD4 specificities went missing.

Each single cDNA molecule received a unique molecular identifier. TCRdb itself ran the 5' RACE reads through MiXCR, one entry per CDR3 protein. Altogether 85,000 to 120,000 distinct CDR3 sequences are present, around 13% being singletons, with the ten largest covering roughly 6.3%. The CDR3 runs to 15 residues. Germline V gene sequence: CDR1 SGHRS, CDR2 YFSETQ. Trimming cost V 4 bases and J 6 bases; bases outside gene matches: 10. This clonotype was counted at least ten times. What it binds is unknown. The sequenced sample consisted of whole blood. This rearrangement joins TRBV5-1 to TRBJ2-1, with 7 positions matching TRBD2. The TCR was taken from an adult who was a healthcare worker with PCR-confirmed SARS-CoV-2 infection or an uninfected control (not recorded which). CDR3 DNA: TGCGCCAGCAGCGCGTATTGGGAGGGAGGCAATGAGCAGTTCTTC. Its protein is CASSAYWEGGNEQFF.